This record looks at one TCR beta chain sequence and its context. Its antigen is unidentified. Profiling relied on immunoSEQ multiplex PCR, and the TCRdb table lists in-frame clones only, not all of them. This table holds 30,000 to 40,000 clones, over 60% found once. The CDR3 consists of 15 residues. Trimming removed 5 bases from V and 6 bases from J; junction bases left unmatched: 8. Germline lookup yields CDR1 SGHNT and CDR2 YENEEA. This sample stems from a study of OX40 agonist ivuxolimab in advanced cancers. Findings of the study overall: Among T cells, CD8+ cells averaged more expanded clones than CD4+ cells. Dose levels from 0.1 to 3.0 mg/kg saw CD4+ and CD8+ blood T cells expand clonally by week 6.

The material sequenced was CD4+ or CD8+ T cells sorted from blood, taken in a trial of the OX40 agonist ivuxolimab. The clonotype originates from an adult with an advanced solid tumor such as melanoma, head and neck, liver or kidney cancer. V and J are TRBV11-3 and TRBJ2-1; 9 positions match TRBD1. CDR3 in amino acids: CASSRRDRDSNEQFF. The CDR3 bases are TGTGCCAGCAGCCGCCGGGACAGGGATTCCAATGAGCAGTTCTTC.